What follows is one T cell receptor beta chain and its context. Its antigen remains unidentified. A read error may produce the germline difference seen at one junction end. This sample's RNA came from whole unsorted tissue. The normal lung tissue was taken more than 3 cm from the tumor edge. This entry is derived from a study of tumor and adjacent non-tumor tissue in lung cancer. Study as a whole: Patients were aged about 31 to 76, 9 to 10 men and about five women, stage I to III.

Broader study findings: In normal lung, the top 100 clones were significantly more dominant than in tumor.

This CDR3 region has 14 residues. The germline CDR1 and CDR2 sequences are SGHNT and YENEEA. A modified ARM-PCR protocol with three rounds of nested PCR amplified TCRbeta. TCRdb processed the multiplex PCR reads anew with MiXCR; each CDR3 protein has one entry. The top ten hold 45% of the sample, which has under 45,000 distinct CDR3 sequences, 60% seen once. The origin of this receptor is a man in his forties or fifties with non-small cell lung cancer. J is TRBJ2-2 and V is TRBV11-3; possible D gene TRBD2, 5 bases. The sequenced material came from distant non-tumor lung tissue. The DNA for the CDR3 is TGTGCCAGCAGCTTAGATTCGATTTCCGGGGAGCTATATTTT. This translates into CASSLDSISGELYF.